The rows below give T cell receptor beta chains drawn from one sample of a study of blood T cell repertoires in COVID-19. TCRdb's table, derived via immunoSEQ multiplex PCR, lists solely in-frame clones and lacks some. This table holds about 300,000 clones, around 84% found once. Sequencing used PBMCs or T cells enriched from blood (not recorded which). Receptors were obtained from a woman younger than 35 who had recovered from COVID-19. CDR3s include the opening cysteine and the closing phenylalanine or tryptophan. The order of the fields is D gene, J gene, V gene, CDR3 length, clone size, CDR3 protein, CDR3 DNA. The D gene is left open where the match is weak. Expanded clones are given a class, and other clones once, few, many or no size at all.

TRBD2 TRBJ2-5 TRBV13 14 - CASSHRAGAETQYF TGTGCCAGCAGCCACCGAGCGGGGGCAGAGACCCAGTACTTC
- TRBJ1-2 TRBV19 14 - CASSIGLGPYGYTF TGTGCCAGTAGTATAGGGCTGGGGCCCTATGGCTACACCTTC
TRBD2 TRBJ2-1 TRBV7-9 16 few CASSLMGLASNNEQFF TGTGCCAGCAGCTTAATGGGACTAGCTTCAAACAATGAGCAGTTCTTC
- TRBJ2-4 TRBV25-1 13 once CASSEFGDRPYYF TGTGCCAGCAGTGAATTTGGAGACAGGCCTTACTACTTC
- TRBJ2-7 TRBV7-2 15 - CASSRTPTETYEQYF TGTGCCAGCAGCCGGACCCCGACAGAGACCTACGAGCAGTACTTC
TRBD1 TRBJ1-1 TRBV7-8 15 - CASSLRGPMNTEAFF TGTGCCAGCAGCCTCAGGGGGCCCATGAACACTGAAGCTTTCTTT
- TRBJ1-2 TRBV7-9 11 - CASSPTGGYTF TGTGCCAGCAGTCCGACCGGGGGCTACACCTTC
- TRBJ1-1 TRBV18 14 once CASSPTGLWSEAFF TGTGCCAGCTCACCAACAGGCCTGTGGTCTGAAGCTTTCTTT
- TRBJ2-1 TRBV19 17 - CASSTTGRAVTYNEQFF TGTGCCAGTAGTACCACGGGTCGAGCGGTTACCTACAATGAGCAGTTCTTC
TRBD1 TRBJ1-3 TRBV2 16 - CASSLQGLSSGNTIYF TGTGCCAGCAGTTTACAGGGGCTTAGCTCTGGAAACACCATATATTTT
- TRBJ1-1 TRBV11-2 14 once CASSLDTGSAEAFF TGTGCCAGCAGCTTAGATACGGGGAGCGCTGAAGCTTTCTTT
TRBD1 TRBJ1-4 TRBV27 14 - CASSLGTEEKKLFF TGTGCCAGCAGTTTAGGGACAGAAGAAAAAAAACTGTTTTTT
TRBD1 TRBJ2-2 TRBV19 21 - CASSTHPGQGAPLGNTGELFF TGTGCCAGTAGTACCCACCCGGGACAGGGGGCTCCCCTCGGGAACACCGGGGAGCTGTTTTTT
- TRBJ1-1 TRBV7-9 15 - CASSRPSGVSTEAFF TGTGCCAGCAGCCGCCCCTCGGGGGTGAGCACTGAAGCTTTCTTT
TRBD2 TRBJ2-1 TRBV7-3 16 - CASSYTTSGSYNEQFF TGTGCCAGCAGCTATACCACTAGCGGCTCCTACAATGAGCAGTTCTTC
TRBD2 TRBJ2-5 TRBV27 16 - CASSSIAGAGQETQYF TGTGCCAGCAGTTCAATAGCGGGAGCGGGGCAAGAGACCCAGTACTTC
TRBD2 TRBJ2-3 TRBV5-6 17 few CASSSVTLAGVADTQYF TGTGCCAGCAGCTCAGTCACACTAGCGGGAGTAGCAGATACGCAGTATTTT
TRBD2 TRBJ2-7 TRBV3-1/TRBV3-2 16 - CASSQQPSGGPYEQYF TGTGCCAGCAGCCAACAACCTAGCGGGGGTCCCTACGAGCAGTACTTC
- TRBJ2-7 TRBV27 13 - CASSFSGGNEQYF TGTGCCAGCAGTTTCTCCGGAGGAAACGAGCAGTACTTC
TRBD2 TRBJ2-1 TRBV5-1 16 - CASSLERGSRLNEQFF TGCGCCAGCAGCTTGGAGCGCGGGAGCAGGCTCAATGAGCAGTTCTTC
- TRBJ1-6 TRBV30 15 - CAWSVRSSYNSPLHF TGTGCCTGGAGTGTTCGGAGCTCCTATAATTCACCCCTCCACTTT
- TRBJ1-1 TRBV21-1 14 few CATRTGNMNTEAFF TGTGCCACAAGGACAGGGAACATGAACACTGAAGCTTTCTTT
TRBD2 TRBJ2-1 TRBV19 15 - CAVMGPTSGHNEQFF TGTGCCGTAATGGGTCCCACTAGCGGTCACAATGAGCAGTTCTTC
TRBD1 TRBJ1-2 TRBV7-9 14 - CASSFATGLYGYTF TGTGCCAGCAGCTTTGCGACAGGGCTCTATGGCTACACCTTC
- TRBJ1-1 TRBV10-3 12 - CASGSGDTEAFF TGTGCCTCGGGGTCCGGGGACACTGAAGCTTTCTTT
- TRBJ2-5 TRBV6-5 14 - CASSWGVGAETQYF TGTGCCAGCAGTTGGGGAGTCGGCGCGGAGACCCAGTACTTC
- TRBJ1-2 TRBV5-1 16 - CASSTFFGGINYGYTF TGCGCCAGCAGCACGTTTTTTGGGGGCATTAACTATGGCTACACCTTC
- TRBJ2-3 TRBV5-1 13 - CASSPRPGDTQYF TGCGCCAGCAGCCCGCGGCCGGGGGATACGCAGTATTTT
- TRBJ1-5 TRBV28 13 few CASKQGRDQPQHF TGTGCCAGCAAACAGGGTAGGGATCAGCCCCAGCATTTT
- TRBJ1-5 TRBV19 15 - CASSIVGEVNQPQHF TGTGCCAGTAGTATAGTAGGGGAGGTCAATCAGCCCCAGCATTTT
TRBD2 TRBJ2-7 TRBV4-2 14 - CASSSGGRVGEQYF TGTGCCAGCAGCTCGGGCGGGAGAGTCGGAGAGCAGTACTTC
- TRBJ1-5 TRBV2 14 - CASSAGEGHQPQHF TGTGCCAGCAGTGCCGGTGAGGGCCATCAGCCCCAGCATTTT
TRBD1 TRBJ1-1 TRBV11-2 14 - CASSSLRGAPEAFF TGTGCCAGCAGCTCCCTCAGGGGGGCCCCTGAAGCTTTCTTT
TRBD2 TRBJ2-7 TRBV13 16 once CASSSSWGGDSYEQYF TGTGCCAGCAGCTCCTCCTGGGGAGGGGACTCCTACGAGCAGTACTTC
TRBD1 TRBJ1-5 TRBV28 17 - CASIPPLTGRWNQPQHF TGTGCCAGCATCCCGCCTCTGACAGGGAGGTGGAATCAGCCCCAGCATTTT
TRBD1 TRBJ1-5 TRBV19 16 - CASSSGTGGGNQPQHF TGTGCCAGTAGTTCCGGGACAGGGGGCGGCAATCAGCCCCAGCATTTT
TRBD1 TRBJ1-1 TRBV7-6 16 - CASSSNPGTGNTEAFF TGTGCCAGCAGCTCCAACCCCGGGACAGGGAACACTGAAGCTTTCTTT
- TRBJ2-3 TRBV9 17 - CASSRGSRTRLADTQYF TGTGCCAGCAGCCGAGGCAGCCGAACGAGATTAGCAGATACGCAGTATTTT
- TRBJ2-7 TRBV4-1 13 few CASRNVGEDEQYF TGCGCCAGCAGGAATGTAGGGGAAGACGAGCAGTACTTC
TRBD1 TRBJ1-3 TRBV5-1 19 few CASSFGPGQGRSSGNTIYF TGCGCCAGCAGCTTCGGACCGGGACAGGGGCGCTCCTCTGGAAACACCATATATTTT
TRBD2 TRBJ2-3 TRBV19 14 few CASSPIGRADTQYF TGTGCCAGTAGTCCTATCGGGAGGGCAGATACGCAGTATTTT
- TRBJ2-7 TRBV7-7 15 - CASTTPKGGGNEQYF TGTGCCAGCACTACCCCCAAGGGGGGGGGAAACGAGCAGTACTTC
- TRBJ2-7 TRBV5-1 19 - CASSLEVPPVKRLTYEQYF TGCGCCAGCAGCTTGGAGGTCCCCCCAGTCAAGCGCCTTACCTACGAGCAGTACTTC
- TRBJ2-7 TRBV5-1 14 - CASSFHRGSYEQYF TGCGCCAGCAGCTTCCATCGGGGATCCTACGAGCAGTACTTC